Reported below is one T cell receptor (beta chain). The antigen is undetermined. The ends were cut back, 4 bases at V and 7 bases at J, with 8 bases in the middle. Germline V gives CDR1 SGDLS, CDR2 YYNGEE. The CDR3 runs 11 residues. This record comes from a study of T-cell memory formation after mild COVID-19. Across the study: Largely donor-specific sequence clusters came from a couple of donors. Broader study findings: A second wave expanding day 15 to 37 was CD4+-biased; contracting clones were balanced. Clones which contracted sat mainly in CM and EM if CD4+, and in EMRA if CD8+.

Constant-segment primers and 5'RACE yielded cDNA libraries for TCR alpha and TCR beta, each carrying sample barcodes and UMIs. Using its own MiXCR run on the 5' RACE reads, TCRdb lists one record per CDR3 protein. This sample has about 560,000 distinct CDR3 sequences, with 18% found just once. The clonotype originates from an adult woman who had mild COVID-19 (a few samples of this study predate the infection). Cell type and time point are not known. The sequencing input was PBMCs or a T cell subset sorted from them (not recorded which). The V and J genes are TRBV9 and TRBJ1-2; no reliable D call. CDR3 DNA sequence: TGTGCCAGCAGCCCCCTTTCTGGCTACACCTTC. Residues: CASSPLSGYTF.